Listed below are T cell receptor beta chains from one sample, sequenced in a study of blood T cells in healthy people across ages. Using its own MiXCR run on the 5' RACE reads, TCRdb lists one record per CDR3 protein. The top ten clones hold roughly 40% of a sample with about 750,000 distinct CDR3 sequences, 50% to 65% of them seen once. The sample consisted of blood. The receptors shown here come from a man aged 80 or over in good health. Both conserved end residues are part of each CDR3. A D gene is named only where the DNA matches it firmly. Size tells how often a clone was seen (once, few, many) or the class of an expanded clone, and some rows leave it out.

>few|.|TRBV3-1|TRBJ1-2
CASSHKGRLNGYTF
TGTGCCAGCAGCCATAAGGGGCGGCTTAATGGCTACACCTTC
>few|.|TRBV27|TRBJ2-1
CASMVPGQRGTNEQFF
TGTGCCAGCATGGTGCCGGGACAGCGGGGGACCAATGAGCAGTTCTTC
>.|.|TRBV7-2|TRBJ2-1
CASSDQPGSNEQFF
TGTGCCAGCTCTGATCAGCCCGGGTCGAATGAGCAGTTCTTC
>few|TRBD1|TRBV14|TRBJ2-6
CASSRDRPGSGANVLTF
TGTGCCAGCAGCCGGGACAGACCTGGCTCTGGGGCCAACGTCCTGACTTTC
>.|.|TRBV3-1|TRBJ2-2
CASSPAGQTNTGELFF
TGTGCCAGCAGCCCCGCTGGGCAGACAAACACCGGGGAGCTGTTTTTT
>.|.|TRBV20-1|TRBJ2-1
CSASTRQAEQFF
TGCAGTGCTTCCACTAGGCAAGCTGAGCAGTTCTTC
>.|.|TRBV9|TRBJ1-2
CASSVGSGGYTF
TGTGCCAGCAGCGTAGGCTCGGGCGGCTACACCTTC
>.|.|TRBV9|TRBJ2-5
CASSVDLIEGVQETQYF
TGTGCCAGCAGCGTAGACCTTATAGAGGGTGTCCAAGAGACCCAGTACTTC
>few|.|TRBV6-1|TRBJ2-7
CASGTESSSYEQYF
TGTGCCAGCGGTACGGAATCGAGCTCCTACGAGCAGTACTTC
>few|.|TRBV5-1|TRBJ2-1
CASSLMGSSYNEQFF
TGCGCCAGCAGCTTGATGGGGAGTTCCTACAATGAGCAGTTCTTC
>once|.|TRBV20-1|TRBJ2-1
CSANYYRSHEQFF
TGCAGTGCTAATTACTATAGGAGCCATGAGCAGTTCTTC
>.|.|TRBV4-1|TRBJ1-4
CASRTRDEKLFF
TGCGCCAGCCGGACAAGGGATGAAAAACTGTTTTTT
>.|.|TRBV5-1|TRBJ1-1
CASSPVGHTATEAFF
TGCGCCAGCAGCCCCGTGGGCCACACGGCGACTGAAGCTTTCTTT
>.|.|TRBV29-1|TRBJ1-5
CSVDSPELPGQPQHF
TGCAGCGTTGATTCCCCGGAACTCCCGGGGCAGCCCCAGCATTTT
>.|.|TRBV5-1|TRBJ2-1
CASSFGGNNLEQFF
TGCGCCAGCAGTTTTGGGGGGAACAACCTAGAGCAGTTCTTC
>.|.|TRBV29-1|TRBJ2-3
CSIPSTGTSTDTQYF
TGCAGCATCCCTTCGACGGGGACTAGCACAGATACGCAGTATTTT
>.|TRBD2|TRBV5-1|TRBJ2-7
CASSLAGLAVRSAEQYF
TGCGCCAGCAGCTTGGCCGGACTAGCGGTCCGTAGTGCCGAGCAGTACTTC
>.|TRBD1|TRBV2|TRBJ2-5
CASKRDRPTQETQYF
TGTGCCAGCAAAAGGGACAGGCCTACCCAAGAGACCCAGTACTTC
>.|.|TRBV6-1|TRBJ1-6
CASTGDTSRLPLHF
TGTGCCAGCACCGGGGACACCAGTCGTTTACCCCTCCACTTT
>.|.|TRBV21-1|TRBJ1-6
CASSKDRGIPGSVRFIDSPPHF
TGTGCCAGCAGCAAAGATAGAGGAATTCCGGGTAGCGTACGGTTTATTGATTCACCCCCCCACTTT
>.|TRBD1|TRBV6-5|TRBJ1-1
CASSRRTGGTEAFF
TGTGCCAGCAGTCGAAGGACAGGGGGCACTGAAGCTTTCTTT
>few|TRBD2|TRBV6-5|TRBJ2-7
CASSYGRRGFEQYF
TGTGCCAGCAGTTACGGCAGGCGGGGGTTCGAGCAGTACTTC
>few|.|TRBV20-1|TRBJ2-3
CSANWGDTQYF
TGCAGTGCTAATTGGGGGGATACGCAGTATTTT
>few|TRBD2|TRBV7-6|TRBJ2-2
CASSPTSGRNGELFF
TGTGCCAGCAGCCCGACTAGCGGGAGGAACGGGGAGCTGTTTTTT
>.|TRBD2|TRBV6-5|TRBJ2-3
CASSYSSSGRRDTQYF
TGTGCCAGCAGTTACTCGTCTAGCGGGAGGAGGGATACGCAGTATTTT
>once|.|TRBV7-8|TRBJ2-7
CASSSQRGRYEQYF
TGTGCCAGCAGCTCCCAGAGGGGGAGGTACGAGCAGTACTTC
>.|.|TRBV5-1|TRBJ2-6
CASSAYGANVLTF
TGCGCCAGCAGCGCGTATGGGGCCAACGTCCTGACTTTC
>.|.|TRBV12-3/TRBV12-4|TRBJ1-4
CASSVQGPNEKLFF
TGTGCCAGCAGTGTCCAGGGTCCCAATGAAAAACTGTTTTTT
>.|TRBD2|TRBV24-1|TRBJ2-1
CATSDPRLASYNEQFF
TGTGCCACCAGTGATCCAAGACTAGCGTCCTACAATGAGCAGTTCTTC
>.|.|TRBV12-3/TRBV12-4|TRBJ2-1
CASSLALAFWGEQFF
TGTGCCAGCAGTTTAGCGCTGGCCTTCTGGGGTGAGCAGTTCTTC
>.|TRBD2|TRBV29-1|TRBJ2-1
CSVPTGGKSGRAYNEQFF
TGCAGCGTCCCTACTGGAGGGAAAAGCGGGAGGGCCTACAATGAGCAGTTCTTC
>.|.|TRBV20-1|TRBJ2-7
CSARGERFAYEQYF
TGCAGTGCTAGAGGGGAGCGTTTTGCCTACGAGCAGTACTTC
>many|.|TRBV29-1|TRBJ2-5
CSVTTGLDQETQYF
TGCAGCGTAACGACCGGACTTGACCAAGAGACCCAGTACTTC
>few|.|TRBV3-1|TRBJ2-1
CASSRSELGEQFF
TGTGCCAGCAGCAGAAGCGAGCTCGGTGAGCAGTTCTTC
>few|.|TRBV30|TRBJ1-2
CAWSVERYLHGYTF
TGTGCCTGGAGTGTCGAAAGGTATCTGCATGGCTACACCTTC
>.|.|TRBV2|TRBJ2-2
CASSELPGSTLFF
TGTGCCAGCAGTGAATTACCGGGTTCAACGCTGTTTTTT
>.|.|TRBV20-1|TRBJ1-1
CSARDEPEAFF
TGCAGTGCTAGAGATGAGCCTGAAGCTTTCTTT
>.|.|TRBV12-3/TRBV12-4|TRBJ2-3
CASSPRRERRDTQYF
TGTGCCAGCAGCCCAAGGAGGGAGAGGAGAGATACGCAGTATTTT
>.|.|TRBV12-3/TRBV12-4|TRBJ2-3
CASTRRDRYAYF
TGTGCCAGCACGAGGCGGGACAGATACGCGTATTTT
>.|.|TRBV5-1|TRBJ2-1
CASSTLGDGTNEQFF
TGCGCCAGCAGCACTCTTGGGGACGGGACGAATGAGCAGTTCTTC
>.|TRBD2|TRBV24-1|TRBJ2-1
CATSETSGYNEQFF
TGTGCCACCAGTGAGACTAGCGGGTATAATGAGCAGTTCTTC
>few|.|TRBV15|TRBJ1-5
CATSRDLGNDQPQHF
TGTGCCACCAGCAGAGATTTAGGGAACGATCAGCCCCAGCATTTT
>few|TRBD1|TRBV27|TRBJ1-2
CASSPGQGLRGGGYTF
TGTGCCAGCAGTCCGGGACAGGGCCTTAGGGGGGGAGGCTACACCTTC
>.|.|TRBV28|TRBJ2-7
CASSNRGGSYEQYF
TGTGCCAGCAGTAACAGGGGGGGCTCCTACGAGCAGTACTTC